This note documents a single TCR beta chain sequence. Germline assignment: CDR1 MNHEY and CDR2 SVGAGI. V shed 1 base and J shed 6 bases, with 9 bases lying between them. This CDR3 region has 14 residues. These data originate in a study of technical replicates of blood from a few donors. Clones were read by immunoSEQ multiplex PCR, and TCRdb kept only the in-frame ones, dropping some. The data hold nearly 90,000 clones, with around 95% observed a single time. Sequenced sample: T cells isolated from PBMCs. The V and J genes are TRBV6-5 and TRBJ2-2; unclear D gene. The TCR comes from a human donor in good health. CDR3 in DNA: TGTGCCAGCAGTTACTTTCAGGTTTCCGGGGAGCTGTTTTTT. Residues: CASSYFQVSGELFF.